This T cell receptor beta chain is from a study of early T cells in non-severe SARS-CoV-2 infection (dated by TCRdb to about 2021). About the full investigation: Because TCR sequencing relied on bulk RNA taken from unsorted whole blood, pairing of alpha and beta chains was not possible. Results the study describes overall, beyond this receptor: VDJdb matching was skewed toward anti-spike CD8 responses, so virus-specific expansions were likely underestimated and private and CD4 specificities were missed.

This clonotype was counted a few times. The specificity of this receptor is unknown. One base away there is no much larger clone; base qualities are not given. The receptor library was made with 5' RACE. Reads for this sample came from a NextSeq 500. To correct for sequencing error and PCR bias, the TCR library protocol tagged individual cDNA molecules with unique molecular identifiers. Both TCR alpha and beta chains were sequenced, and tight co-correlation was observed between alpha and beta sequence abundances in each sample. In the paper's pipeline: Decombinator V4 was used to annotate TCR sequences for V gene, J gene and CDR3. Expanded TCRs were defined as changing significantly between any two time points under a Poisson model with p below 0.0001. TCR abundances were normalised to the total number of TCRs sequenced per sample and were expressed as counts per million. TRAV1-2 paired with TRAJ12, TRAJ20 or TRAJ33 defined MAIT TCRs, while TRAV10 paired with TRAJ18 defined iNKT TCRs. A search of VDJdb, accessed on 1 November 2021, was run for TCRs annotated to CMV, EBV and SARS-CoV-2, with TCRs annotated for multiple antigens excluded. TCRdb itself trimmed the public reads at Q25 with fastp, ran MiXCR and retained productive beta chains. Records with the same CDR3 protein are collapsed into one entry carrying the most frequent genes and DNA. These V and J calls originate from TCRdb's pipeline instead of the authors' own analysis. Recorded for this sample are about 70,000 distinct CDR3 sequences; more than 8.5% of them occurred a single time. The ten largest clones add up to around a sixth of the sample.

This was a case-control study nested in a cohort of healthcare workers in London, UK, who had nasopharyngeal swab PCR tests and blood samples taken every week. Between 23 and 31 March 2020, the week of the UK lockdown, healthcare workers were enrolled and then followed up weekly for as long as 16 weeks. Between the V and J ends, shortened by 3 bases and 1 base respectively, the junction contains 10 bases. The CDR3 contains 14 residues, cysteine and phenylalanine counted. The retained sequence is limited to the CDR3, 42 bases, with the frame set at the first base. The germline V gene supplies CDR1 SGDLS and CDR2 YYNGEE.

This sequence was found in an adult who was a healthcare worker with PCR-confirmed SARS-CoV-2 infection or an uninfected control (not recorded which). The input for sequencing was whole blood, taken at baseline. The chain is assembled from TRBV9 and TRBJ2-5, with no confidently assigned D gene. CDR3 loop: CASSAERLQETQYF. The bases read TGTGCCAGCAGCGCCGAACGTCTCCAAGAGACCCAGTACTTC.